A single sample gave rise to the 19 T cell receptor beta chains below, sequenced in a study of blood T cell repertoires in COVID-19. TCRdb's copy holds only in-frame clones and misses some; the assay was immunoSEQ multiplex PCR. The sample lists some 250,000 clones, approximately 86% occurring once. Material for sequencing was peripheral blood. Every receptor here comes from a woman aged 30 to 39 who had recovered from COVID-19.

This chain connects TRBV13 to TRBJ2-6, with 8 bases aligning to TRBD2. After removal of 6 bases from V and 0 bases from J, the junction contained 10 bases not matched to a gene. The CDR3 length is 18 residues. CDR1 PRHDT and CDR2 FYEKMQ come from the germline V gene (reference sequence). This CDR3 is CASRSKRGSPSGANVLTF. CDR3 bases: TGTGCCAGCAGATCTAAGCGGGGGTCCCCCTCTGGGGCCAACGTCCTGACTTTC.

CDR3 nucleotides: TGTGCCAGCAGCTTCCTGCCGGCCGTAGGGGATGAGCAGTTCTTC. As protein: CASSFLPAVGDEQFF. The chain links TRBV7-3 to TRBJ2-1, with D tentatively TRBD1 (5 bases). In germline, CDR1 is SGHTA, CDR2 FQGTGA. With 3 bases removed from V and 8 bases from J, the gap between germline ends came to 17 bases. This CDR3 is 15 amino acids long.

This clone was observed a few times. The V gene is TRBV5-1, the J gene TRBJ1-5, with D uncertain. V gave up 2 bases and J gave up 3 bases, with 9 bases separating them. Germline V gives CDR1 SGHRS, CDR2 YFSETQ. There are 14 residues in the CDR3. In DNA form, the CDR3 reads TGCGCCAGCAGCTTAGAGGGTTTCAATCAGCCCCAGCATTTT. Its translation: CASSLEGFNQPQHF.

The chain recombines TRBV19 with TRBJ1-2, with D tentatively TRBD1 (6 bases). The germline V and J ends were trimmed by 4 bases and 4 bases, with 10 bases remaining between them. This CDR3 region has 13 residues. Per germline, CDR1 LNHDA and CDR2 SQIVND (reference sequence). The CDR3: CASSNRDTYGYTF. In DNA, the CDR3 is TGTGCCAGTAGTAATCGGGACACCTATGGCTACACCTTC. Full variable domain (missing parts from reference TRBV19 and TRBJ1-2): DGGITQSPKYLFRKEGQNVTLSCEQNLNHDAMYWYRQDPGQGLRLIYYSQIVNDFQKGDIAEGYSVSREKKESFPLTVTSAQKNPTAFYLCASSNRDTYGYTFGSGTRLTVV.

The genes are TRBV4-1 and TRBJ1-5; TRBD1 matches at 7 bases. CDR3 length: 15 amino acids. Germline V gene sequence: CDR1 MGHRA, CDR2 YSYEKL. With V trimmed by 4 bases and J by 6 bases, 9 bases remained unmatched. The CDR3 sequence: CASSRTTGVGQPQHF. The CDR3 bases are TGCGCCAGCAGCCGCACTACAGGGGTCGGTCAGCCCCAGCATTTT.

The rearrangement joins TRBV6-4 to TRBJ1-6, with a tentative D call TRBD1 (6 bases). The CDR3 extends over 15 amino acids. The germline V gene has CDR1 MRHNA and CDR2 SNTAGT. V was clipped by 2 bases and J by 6 bases, with 11 bases between them. CDR3 sequence (DNA): TGTGCCAGCAGTGACGGGGCAGGGGTTAATTCACCCCTCCACTTT. Its protein product is CASSDGAGVNSPLHF.

The chain carries TRBV12-3 or TRBV12-4 and TRBJ2-3, with D unclear. V was cut by 6 bases and J by 11 bases, with 15 bases left in between. The CDR3 is made up of 12 amino acids. The CDR3 region is CASRRDWPLQYF. CDR3 in DNA: TGTGCCAGCAGGCGCGACTGGCCCTTGCAGTATTTT.

The chain couples TRBV7-9 to TRBJ1-1, with no clear D. Germline V gene sequence: CDR1 SEHNR, CDR2 FQNEAQ (reference sequence). CDR3 length: 14 amino acids. V lost 5 bases and J lost 4, with 14 bases in between. The chain's CDR3 is CASSISSGGTEAFF. CDR3 bases: TGTGCCAGCAGCATCTCCTCGGGTGGCACTGAAGCTTTCTTT.

The chain is built from TRBV2 and TRBJ1-1; D call uncertain. The V end lost 1 base, the J end lost 11 bases, and 11 bases lay between the germline ends. From germline, CDR1 is SNHLY and CDR2 FYNNEI. This CDR3 contains 12 residues. CDR3 sequence reads: CASSEGPRLAFF. The CDR3 DNA is TGTGCCAGCAGTGAAGGGCCGAGGCTGGCTTTCTTT.

The chain links TRBV3-1 (or the pseudogene TRBV3-2) to TRBJ1-2, with 12 nucleotides matching TRBD1. Germline CDR1 is LGHDT and CDR2 is YNNKEL (reference sequence). The V gene end was trimmed by 2 bases and the J gene end by 7 bases; junction bases not matched to a gene: 8. CDR3 length: 16 residues. CDR3 loop: CASSQTPGTGGSGYTF. CDR3 bases: TGTGCCAGCAGCCAAACCCCCGGGACAGGGGGCTCTGGCTACACCTTC.

The rearrangement joins TRBV6-2 or TRBV6-3 to TRBJ2-7; maybe TRBD2 (6 bases). The CDR3 sequence is 13 residues long. Trimming removed 2 bases at V and 4 bases at J, with 9 bases between. In germline, CDR1 is MNHEY, CDR2 SVGEGT. For the CDR3, the DNA is TGTGCCAGCAGTTACGGGACTCGGTACGAGCAGTACTTC. Translation: CASSYGTRYEQYF.

The chain links TRBV5-6 to TRBJ1-5; TRBD1 might be the D (6 bases). V shed 3 bases and J shed 4 bases, with 14 bases lying between them. In germline, CDR1 is SGHDT, CDR2 YYEEEE. The CDR3 runs 15 residues. The DNA of the CDR3 is TGTGCCAGCAGCTACAGGGAGTCCTTAAATCAGCCCCAGCATTTT. Translation: CASSYRESLNQPQHF.

This chain uses TRBV5-1 with TRBJ2-3; no firm D call. The CDR3 contains 15 residues. The germline CDR1 and CDR2 sequences are SGHRS and YFSETQ. V lost 4 bases and J 5 bases, leaving 17 bases between the germline ends. CDR3 in DNA: TGCGCCAGCAGCCCGCGTACCACCCTCTTAGATACGCAGTATTTT. Protein sequence: CASSPRTTLLDTQYF.

This chain links TRBV7-8 with TRBJ1-5; D perhaps matches TRBD1 (5 bases). Deletions cut 5 bases from V and 1 base from J, with 12 bases between. Germline V gene lookup returns CDR1 SGHVS and CDR2 FQNEAQ. The CDR3 sequence is 15 residues long. The CDR3 DNA follows: TGTGCCAGCAGCCCCAAGGGGAGGAGCAATCAGCCCCAGCATTTT. Its protein product is CASSPKGRSNQPQHF.

The chain links TRBV9 to TRBJ2-3; 7 bases agree with TRBD2. Germline V gene lookup returns CDR1 SGDLS and CDR2 YYNGEE. This CDR3 is built from 14 residues. The J segment lost 3 bases and the V segment lost 6 bases, leaving 7 bases of the junction unmatched. The CDR3 is CASTERGWTDTQYF. The DNA of the CDR3 is TGTGCCAGCACGGAGCGGGGTTGGACAGATACGCAGTATTTT.

This chain connects TRBV6-2 or TRBV6-3 to TRBJ2-1, with 9 bases aligning to TRBD2. V lost 5 bases and J lost 12; bases outside the gene matches: 17. The V gene's germline CDR1 is MNHEY and CDR2 SVGEGT. This CDR3 contains 16 residues. The DNA of the CDR3 is TGTGCCAGCAGTCCACGAGGTAGCGGGGGCCCTCAGGTGCAGTTCTTC. This codes for CASSPRGSGGPQVQFF.

This CDR3 is CASSSSGPQETQYF. Here the CDR3 DNA reads TGTGCCAGCAGCTCTAGCGGGCCCCAAGAGACCCAGTACTTC. The chain carries TRBV7-9 and TRBJ2-5, with TRBD2 matching 8 bases. Germline CDR1 SEHNR, CDR2 FQNEAQ (reference sequence). This CDR3 comprises 14 residues. With 4 bases clipped from V and 1 base from J, the junction kept 2 bases outside the gene matches.

The V call is TRBV4-3, the J call TRBJ1-3, with 9 bases aligning to TRBD1. V was clipped by 0 bases and J by 8 bases; unmatched bases: 17. This CDR3 region has 19 residues. Germline CDR1 LGHNA, CDR2 YSLEER. As DNA, the CDR3 is TGCGCCAGCAGCCAAGAGGGGGAGACAGGGGGGCGCTTCTCAGACACCATATATTTT. Translated: CASSQEGETGGRFSDTIYF.

This rearrangement joins TRBV12-3 or TRBV12-4 to TRBJ2-7; D is ambiguous. This CDR3 has 11 residues. V lost 6 bases and J lost 6, with 9 bases in between. The chain's CDR3 is CASSPSGEQYF. The CDR3 nucleotides are TGTGCCAGCAGCCCCTCCGGCGAGCAGTACTTC.